This T cell receptor (beta chain) was identified during a study of T cell responses to AZD1222 COVID-19 vaccine. Study as a whole: Second-dose schedules of about 4 or about 12 weeks were combined. Study observations and caveats: Repertoires were obtained only post-peak T cell response. Increases in Spike-specific TCR breadth and depth were seen after two AZD1222 doses.

Clones were sequenced by immunoSEQ multiplex PCR, and TCRdb holds only the in-frame ones, with some missing. This table holds 86,000 or so clones, under 95% found once. As regards this clone: Antigen: not known.

The CDR3 is 15 amino acids. CDR1 is MNHEY, CDR2 SVGAGI, per germline. V was shortened by 6 bases and J by 0 bases, with 12 bases between the two germline ends. The sequenced sample was peripheral blood, obtained on day 0 of AZD1222 vaccination. This chain links TRBV6-5 with TRBJ1-5; D is ambiguous. The source of this sequence is an adult in good health. The CDR3 reads CASRTDPYSNQPQHF. CDR3 nucleotide sequence: TGTGCCAGCAGGACGGATCCTTATAGCAATCAGCCCCAGCATTTT.